This TCR beta chain was sequenced in a study of T cells after yellow fever vaccination. This clonotype was counted ten times or more. Its target is not known. Broader study findings: Post-booster samples contained most primary-vaccination clones (more than 95% CD4, approximately 88% CD8).

TCRdb reprocessed the 5' RACE reads with MiXCR, giving one entry per CDR3 protein. This sample yields about 99,000 distinct CDR3 sequences, of which approximately 5.5% are seen a single time; approximately 39% belongs to the top ten. V trimming: 0 bases; J trimming: 5 bases; junction bases outside the gene matches: 6. CDR3 size: 14 residues. In germline, CDR1 is SQVTM, CDR2 ANQGSEA. This TCR was sampled from a man aged 18 to 30 who received the YFV17D yellow fever vaccine. Material: CD8+ T cells sorted from PBMCs, obtained 10 days after the yellow fever booster vaccination. The chain is built from TRBV29-1 and TRBJ2-5; 7 positions agree with TRBD1. CDR3 in DNA: TGCAGCGTTGAAGAGGCAGGGGGTGGGGAGACCCAGTACTTC. Residues: CSVEEAGGGETQYF.